This T cell receptor (beta chain) was sequenced for a study of identical twins. TCRdb reanalysed the 5' RACE reads using MiXCR and keeps one entry per CDR3 protein. The data show about 1.7 million distinct CDR3 sequences, roughly 35% seen once. Concerning this clonotype: At one end, the junction sequence differs from germline, possibly due to a read error.

CDR1 and CDR2 from the germline V gene are ENHRY and SYGVKD. This CDR3 region has 18 residues. The receptor was derived from a newborn girl in good health. The chain uses TRBV10-3 and TRBJ2-1, with D hard to call. Sequenced material: cord blood. The CDR3 reads CAISGNYQPASSYNEKFF. As DNA, the CDR3 is TGTGCCATCAGTGGTAACTACCAACCCGCGAGCTCCTACAATGAGAAGTTCTTC.